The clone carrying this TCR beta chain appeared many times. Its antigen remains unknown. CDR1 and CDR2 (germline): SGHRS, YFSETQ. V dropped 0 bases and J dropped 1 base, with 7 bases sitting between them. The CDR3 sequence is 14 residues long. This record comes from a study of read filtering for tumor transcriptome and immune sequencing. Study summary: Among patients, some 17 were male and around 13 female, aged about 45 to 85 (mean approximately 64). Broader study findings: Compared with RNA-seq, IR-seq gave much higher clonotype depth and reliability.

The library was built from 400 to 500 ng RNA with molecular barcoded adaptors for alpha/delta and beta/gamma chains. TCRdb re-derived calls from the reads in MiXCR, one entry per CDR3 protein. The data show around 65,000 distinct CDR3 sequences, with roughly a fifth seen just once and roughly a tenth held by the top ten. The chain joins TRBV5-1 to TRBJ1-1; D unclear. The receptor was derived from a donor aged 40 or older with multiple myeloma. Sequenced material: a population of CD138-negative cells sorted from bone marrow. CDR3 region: CASSLETKNTEAFF. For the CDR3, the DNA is TGCGCCAGCAGCTTGGAAACCAAGAACACTGAAGCTTTCTTT.